This T cell receptor beta chain is drawn from a study of control samples from healthy donors and cancer patients. This CDR3 region has 13 residues. Trimming took 1 base from V and 9 from J, leaving 10 bases between them. Here immunoSEQ multiplex PCR was the method, and the copy in TCRdb shows in-frame clones only, minus some. Among 80,000 or so clones listed, around 95% were seen once. Sequencing was done on a sample of blood. This rearrangement joins TRBV12-3 or TRBV12-4 to TRBJ2-1, with a weak D call TRBD1 (6 bases). The receptor was derived from a middle-aged woman in good health. Written as DNA, the CDR3 is TGTGCCAGCAGTTTAGACAGGGTCGGTGAGCAGTTCTTC. It codes for CASSLDRVGEQFF.